Below, 10 T cell receptor beta chains from the same sample are listed, as sequenced in a study of PD-L1 blockade in urothelial cancer. Repertoires were generated with immunoSEQ multiplex PCR, while TCRdb's copy carries only in-frame clones and drops some. The table shows around 110,000 clones, with about 89% occurring only once. Noted time point: peripheral blood 6 weeks after treatment start. This material consisted of PBMCs, taken around atezolizumab (anti-PD-L1) treatment. The receptors were gathered from a man aged 55 to 70 with urothelial cancer.

This chain links TRBV6-6 with TRBJ2-1, with 7 bases lining up with TRBD1. V trimming: 0 bases; J trimming: 5 bases; junction bases outside the gene matches: 4. Looked up from germline, CDR1 is MNHNY and CDR2 is SVGAGI (reference sequence). The CDR3 runs to 15 residues. The CDR3 DNA sequence: TGTGCCAGCAGTTACTCGGCCGGGACAGACAATGAGCAGTTCTTC. Translating it yields CASSYSAGTDNEQFF.

V gene TRBV7-2 combines with J gene TRBJ2-1, with D uncertain. Trimming stripped 0 bases from V and 8 bases from J, with 11 bases between. This CDR3 contains 14 residues. Per the germline V gene, CDR1 is SGHTA and CDR2 is FQGNSA. The CDR3 protein is CASSLAVRVYEQFF. DNA for the CDR3: TGTGCCAGCAGCTTAGCGGTACGGGTCTATGAGCAGTTCTTC.

V and J are TRBV11-2 and TRBJ2-5, with 7 bases aligning to TRBD1. V gave up 5 bases and J gave up 4 bases; unmatched junction bases: 10. The CDR3 is 15 residues long. Germline V lookup: CDR1 SGHAT, CDR2 FQNNGV. CDR3 in DNA: TGTGCCAGCAGCCAGCCGACAGGGTGGACAGAGACCCAGTACTTC. Translating it yields CASSQPTGWTETQYF.

The chain employs TRBV15 and TRBJ2-7; the D is unclear. The CDR3 covers 11 residues. V dropped 4 bases and J dropped 4 bases, with 5 bases sitting between them. From germline, CDR1 is LNHNV and CDR2 YYDKDF (reference sequence). The CDR3 bases are TGTGCCACCAGCACAGTATACGAGCAGTACTTC. It yields the protein CATSTVYEQYF.

V and J are TRBV6-5 and TRBJ1-1; D is unresolved. Trimming shortened V by 3 bases and J by 0 bases, and 5 bases separated the two germline ends. Germline V gives CDR1 MNHEY, CDR2 SVGAGI. The CDR3 runs to 13 residues. In DNA form, the CDR3 reads TGTGCCAGCAGTTATTTAGTGAACACTGAAGCTTTCTTT. This encodes CASSYLVNTEAFF.

V and J are TRBV11-3 and TRBJ1-3, with a tentative D call TRBD1 (6 bases). Germline lookup yields CDR1 SGHNT and CDR2 YENEEA. CDR3 size: 17 residues. Between the trimmed V and J ends, which lost 1 base and 2 bases, there was a span of 15 bases. CDR3 region: CASSLGNQGKAGNTIYF. CDR3 DNA: TGTGCCAGCAGCTTAGGAAATCAGGGGAAGGCTGGAAACACCATATATTTT.

The chain is built from TRBV5-4 and TRBJ1-6, with 9 bases fitting TRBD1. Germline CDR1 reads SGHNT; CDR2 reads YYREEE (reference sequence). Trimming removed 2 bases from V and 13 bases from J; junction bases left unmatched: 7. The CDR3 has 14 amino acids. The CDR3 DNA reads TGTGCCAGCAGCTTACAGGGGGCCCAGGGTCCCCTCCACTTT. Its translation is CASSLQGAQGPLHF.

V gene TRBV11-3 combines with J gene TRBJ2-2, with TRBD1 identical over 7 bases. CDR1 and CDR2 (germline): SGHNT, YENEEA. V was clipped by 11 bases and J by 0 bases; unmatched bases: 3. The CDR3 runs to 13 residues. The CDR3 sequence: CAAGTANTGELFF. The CDR3 DNA is TGTGCCGCCGGGACAGCGAACACCGGGGAGCTGTTTTTT. The variable domain in full, completed from reference TRBV11-3 and TRBJ2-2, reads EAGVVQSPRYKIIEKKQPVAFWCNPISGHNTLYWYLQNLGQGPELLIRYENEEAVDDSQLPKDRFSAERLKGVDSTLKIQPAELGDSAVYLCAAGTANTGELFFGEGSRLTVL.

The chain has TRBV7-6 and TRBJ2-5; TRBD2 is a possible D gene (6 bases). The V gene's germline CDR1 is SGHVS and CDR2 FNYEAQ. Trimming cost V 0 bases and J 1 base, with 6 bases left between them. CDR3 size: 14 residues. The CDR3: CASSLAGGQETQYF. CDR3 nucleotide sequence: TGTGCCAGCAGCTTAGCGGGGGGCCAAGAGACCCAGTACTTC.

The rearrangement links TRBV18 to TRBJ1-3; D perhaps matches TRBD1 (6 bases). Germline V gene sequence: CDR1 KGHSH, CDR2 LQKENI. The CDR3 contains 17 residues. Trimming cost V 3 bases and J 0 bases, with 15 bases left between them. Here the CDR3 reads CASSPSLQGVSGNTIYF. Written as DNA, the CDR3 is TGTGCCAGCTCACCGAGTTTACAGGGAGTCTCTGGAAACACCATATATTTT.